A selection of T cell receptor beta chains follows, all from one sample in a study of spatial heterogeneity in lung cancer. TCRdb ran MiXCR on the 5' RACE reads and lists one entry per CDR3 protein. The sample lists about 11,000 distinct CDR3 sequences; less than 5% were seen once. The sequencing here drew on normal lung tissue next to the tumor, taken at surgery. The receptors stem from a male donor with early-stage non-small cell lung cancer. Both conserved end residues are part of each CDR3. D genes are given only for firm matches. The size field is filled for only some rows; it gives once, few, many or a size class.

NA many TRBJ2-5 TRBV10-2 CASSDVRGTQETQYF TGCGCCAGCAGTGATGTCAGGGGAACTCAAGAGACCCAGTACTTC
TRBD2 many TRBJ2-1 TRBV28 CASSSLTSGGSYNEQFF TGTGCCAGCAGTTCCCTTACTAGCGGGGGGTCCTACAATGAGCAGTTCTTC
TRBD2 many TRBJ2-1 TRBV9 CASSVGSGTDNEQFF TGTGCCAGCAGCGTAGGAAGCGGGACCGACAATGAGCAGTTCTTC
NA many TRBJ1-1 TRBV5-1 CASSLSTVNTEAFF TGCGCCAGCAGCTTGTCGACGGTGAACACTGAAGCTTTCTTT
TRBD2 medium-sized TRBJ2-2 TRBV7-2 CASSSQAGGPTGELFF TGTGCCAGCAGCTCTCAAGCGGGAGGGCCCACCGGGGAGCTGTTTTTT
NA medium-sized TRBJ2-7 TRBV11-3 CASSTNLKGSHEQYF TGTGCCAGCAGCACAAACCTAAAAGGGTCCCACGAGCAGTACTTC
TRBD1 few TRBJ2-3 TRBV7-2 CASSHDRGPTDTQYF TGTGCCAGCAGCCACGACAGGGGGCCGACAGATACGCAGTATTTT
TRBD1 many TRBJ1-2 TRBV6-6 CASGGTANYGYTF TGTGCCAGCGGGGGGACAGCTAACTATGGCTACACCTTC
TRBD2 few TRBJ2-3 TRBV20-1 CSASILGGSTDTQYF TGCAGTGCTAGTATCTTGGGGGGGAGCACAGATACGCAGTATTTT
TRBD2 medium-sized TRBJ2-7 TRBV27 CASSRTGGEDYEQYF TGTGCCAGCAGTAGAACGGGGGGAGAGGACTACGAGCAGTACTTC
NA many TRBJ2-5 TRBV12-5 CASGLREEETQYF TGTGCTAGCGGTTTGAGGGAGGAAGAGACCCAGTACTTC
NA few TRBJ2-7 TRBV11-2 CASSSGFSSYEQYF TGTGCCAGCAGTTCAGGGTTCAGCTCCTACGAGCAGTACTTC
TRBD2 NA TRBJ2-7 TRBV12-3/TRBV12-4 CASSKVAGGPDEQYF TGTGCCAGCAGCAAAGTAGCGGGAGGGCCAGATGAGCAGTACTTC
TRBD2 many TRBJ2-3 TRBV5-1 CASSLVVSGSRADTQYF TGCGCCAGCAGCTTGGTTGTTAGCGGGAGTAGGGCAGATACGCAGTATTTT
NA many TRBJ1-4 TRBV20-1 CSATLDNEKLFF TGCAGTGCTACTTTGGATAATGAAAAACTGTTTTTT
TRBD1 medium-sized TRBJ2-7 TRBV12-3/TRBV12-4 CASSSLGTGHYEQYF TGTGCCAGCAGCTCCCTCGGGACAGGGCACTACGAGCAGTACTTC
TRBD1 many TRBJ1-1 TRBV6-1 CASTLPPGQVVFF TGTGCCAGCACCCTCCCCCCGGGACAGGTTGTTTTCTTT
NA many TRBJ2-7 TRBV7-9 CASSLAGGQPYEQYF TGTGCCAGCAGCTTAGCGGGAGGCCAGCCCTACGAGCAGTACTTC